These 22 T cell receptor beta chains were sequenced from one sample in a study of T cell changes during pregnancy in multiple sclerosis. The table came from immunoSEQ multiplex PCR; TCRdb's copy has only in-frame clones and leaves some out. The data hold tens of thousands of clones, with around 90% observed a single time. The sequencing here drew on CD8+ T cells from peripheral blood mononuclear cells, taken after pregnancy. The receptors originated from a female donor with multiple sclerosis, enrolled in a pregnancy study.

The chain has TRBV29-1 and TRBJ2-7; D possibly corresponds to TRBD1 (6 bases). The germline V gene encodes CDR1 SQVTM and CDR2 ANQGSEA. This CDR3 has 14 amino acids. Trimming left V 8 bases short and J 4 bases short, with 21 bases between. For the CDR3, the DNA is TGCAGCACAACGGACAGCTCCCATCCTTACGAGCAGTACTTC. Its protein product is CSTTDSSHPYEQYF.

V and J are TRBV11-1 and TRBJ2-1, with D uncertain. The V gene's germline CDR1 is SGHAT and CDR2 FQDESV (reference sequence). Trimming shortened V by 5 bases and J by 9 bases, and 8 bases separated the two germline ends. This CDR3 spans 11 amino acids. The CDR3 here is CASSPPGEQFF. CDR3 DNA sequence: TGTGCCAGCAGCCCACCCGGTGAGCAGTTCTTC.

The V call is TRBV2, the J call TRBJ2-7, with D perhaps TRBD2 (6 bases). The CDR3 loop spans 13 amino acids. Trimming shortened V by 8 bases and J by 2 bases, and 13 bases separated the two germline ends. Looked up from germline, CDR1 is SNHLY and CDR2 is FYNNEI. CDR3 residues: CASLLAITYEQYF. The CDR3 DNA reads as TGTGCCAGCCTACTAGCTATCACCTACGAGCAGTACTTC.

CDR3 sequence (DNA): TGCGCCAGCAGCCAAGCCTCGACTAGCGGGAGTAGCTACGAGCAGTACTTC. Encoded protein: CASSQASTSGSSYEQYF. This chain links TRBV4-1 with TRBJ2-7; 12 nucleotides line up with TRBD2. CDR1 MGHRA and CDR2 YSYEKL come from the germline V gene. Trimming cost V 1 base and J 3 bases; bases outside gene matches: 7. CDR3 size: 17 residues.

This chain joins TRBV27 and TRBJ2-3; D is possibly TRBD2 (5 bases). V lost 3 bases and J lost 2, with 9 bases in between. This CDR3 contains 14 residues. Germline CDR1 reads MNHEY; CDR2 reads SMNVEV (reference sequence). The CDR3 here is CASSFSGYTDTQYF. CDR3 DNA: TGTGCCAGCAGTTTCAGCGGATACACAGATACGCAGTATTTT.

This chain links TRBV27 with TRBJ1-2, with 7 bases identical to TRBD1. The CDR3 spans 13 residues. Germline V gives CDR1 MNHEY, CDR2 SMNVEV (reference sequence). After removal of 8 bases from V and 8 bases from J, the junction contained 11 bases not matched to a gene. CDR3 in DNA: TGTGCCAGCCGCGGACAGGTATTAGGAGGCTACACCTTC. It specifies CASRGQVLGGYTF.

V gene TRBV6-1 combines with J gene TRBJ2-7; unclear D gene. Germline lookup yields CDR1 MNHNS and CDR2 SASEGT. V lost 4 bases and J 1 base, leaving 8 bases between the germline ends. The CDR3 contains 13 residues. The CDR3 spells CASSVTSSYEQYF. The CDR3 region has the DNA TGTGCCAGCAGTGTGACAAGTTCCTACGAGCAGTACTTC.

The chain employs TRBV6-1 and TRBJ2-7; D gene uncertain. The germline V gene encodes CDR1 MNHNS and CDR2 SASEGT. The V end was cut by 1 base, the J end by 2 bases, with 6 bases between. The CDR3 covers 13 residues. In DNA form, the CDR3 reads TGTGCCAGCAGTGAAGGACTGCCCTACGAGCAGTACTTC. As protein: CASSEGLPYEQYF.

The CDR3 reads CASGTGLTGELFF. The CDR3 DNA sequence: TGTGCCAGCGGGACAGGGTTAACCGGGGAGCTGTTTTTT. V and J are TRBV7-3 and TRBJ2-2, with 9 bases lining up with TRBD1. V gave up 8 bases and J gave up 5 bases; unmatched junction bases: 3. Per germline, CDR1 SGHTA and CDR2 FQGTGA. CDR3 length equals 13 residues.

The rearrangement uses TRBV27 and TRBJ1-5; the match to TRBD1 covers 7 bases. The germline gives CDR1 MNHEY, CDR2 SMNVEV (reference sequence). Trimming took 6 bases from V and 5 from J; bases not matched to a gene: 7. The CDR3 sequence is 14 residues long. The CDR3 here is CASSPSGQHQPQHF. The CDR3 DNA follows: TGTGCCAGCAGCCCTTCGGGACAGCATCAGCCCCAGCATTTT.

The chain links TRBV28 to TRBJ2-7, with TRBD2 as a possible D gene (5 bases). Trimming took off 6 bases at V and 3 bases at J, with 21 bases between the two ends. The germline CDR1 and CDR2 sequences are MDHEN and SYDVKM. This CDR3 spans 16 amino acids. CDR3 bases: TGTGCCAGCAGCTACCACCCTAGGCAGGAGGACTACGAGCAGTACTTC. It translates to CASSYHPRQEDYEQYF.

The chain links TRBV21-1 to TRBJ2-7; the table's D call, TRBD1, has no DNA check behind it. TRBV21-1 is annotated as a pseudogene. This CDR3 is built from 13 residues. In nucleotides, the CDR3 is TGTGCCAGCATCCCAGGGATTAGCCACGAGCAGTACTTC. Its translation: CASIPGISHEQYF.

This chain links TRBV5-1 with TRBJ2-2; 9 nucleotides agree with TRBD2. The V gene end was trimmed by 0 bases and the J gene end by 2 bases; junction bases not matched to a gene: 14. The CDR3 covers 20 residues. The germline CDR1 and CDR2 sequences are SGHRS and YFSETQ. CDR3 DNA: TGCGCCAGCAGCTTGGACTGGAGTGGGCCTAGCGGGGCCAACACCGGGGAGCTGTTTTTT. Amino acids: CASSLDWSGPSGANTGELFF.

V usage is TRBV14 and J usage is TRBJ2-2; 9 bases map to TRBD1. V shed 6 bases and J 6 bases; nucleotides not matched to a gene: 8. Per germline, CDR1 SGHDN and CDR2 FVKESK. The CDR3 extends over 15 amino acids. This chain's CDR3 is CASSPRTGEPGELFF. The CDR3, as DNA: TGTGCCAGCAGTCCTAGGACAGGGGAGCCCGGGGAGCTGTTTTTT.

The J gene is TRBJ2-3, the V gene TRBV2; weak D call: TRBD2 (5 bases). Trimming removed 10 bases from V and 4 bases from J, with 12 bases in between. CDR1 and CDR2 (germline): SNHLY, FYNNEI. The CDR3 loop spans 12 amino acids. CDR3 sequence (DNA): TGTGCCATGACTACGGCACCAGATACGCAGTATTTT. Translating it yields CAMTTAPDTQYF.

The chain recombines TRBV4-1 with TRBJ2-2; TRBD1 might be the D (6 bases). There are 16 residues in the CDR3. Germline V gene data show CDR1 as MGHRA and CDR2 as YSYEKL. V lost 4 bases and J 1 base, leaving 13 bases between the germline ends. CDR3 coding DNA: TGCGCCAGCAGCCTAGCCGGGACACAGAACACCGGGGAGCTGTTTTTT. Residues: CASSLAGTQNTGELFF.

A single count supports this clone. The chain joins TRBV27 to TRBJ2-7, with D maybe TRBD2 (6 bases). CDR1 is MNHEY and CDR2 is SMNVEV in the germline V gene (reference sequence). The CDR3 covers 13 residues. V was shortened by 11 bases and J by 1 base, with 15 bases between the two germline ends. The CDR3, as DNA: TGTGCCTCCGGGACTGCGCCGTCCTACGAGCAGTACTTC. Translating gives CASGTAPSYEQYF.

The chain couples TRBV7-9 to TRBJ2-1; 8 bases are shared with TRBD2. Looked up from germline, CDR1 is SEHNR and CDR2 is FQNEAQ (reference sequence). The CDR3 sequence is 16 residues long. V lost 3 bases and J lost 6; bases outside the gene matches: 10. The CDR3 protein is CASSFNLAGLLNEQFF. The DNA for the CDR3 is TGTGCCAGCAGCTTTAACCTAGCGGGCTTGCTCAATGAGCAGTTCTTC.

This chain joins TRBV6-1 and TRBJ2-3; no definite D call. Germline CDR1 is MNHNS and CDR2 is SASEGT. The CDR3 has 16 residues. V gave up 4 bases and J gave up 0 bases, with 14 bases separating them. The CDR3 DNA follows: TGTGCCAGCAGTGTGCAGGCCTTCCTAAGCACAGATACGCAGTATTTT. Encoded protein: CASSVQAFLSTDTQYF.

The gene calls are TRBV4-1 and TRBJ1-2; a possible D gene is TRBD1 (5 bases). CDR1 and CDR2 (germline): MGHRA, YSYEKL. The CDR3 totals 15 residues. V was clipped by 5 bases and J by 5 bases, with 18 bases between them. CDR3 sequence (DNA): TGCGCCAGCAGCACACACAGGAGCGGGGGTTATGGCTACACCTTC. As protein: CASSTHRSGGYGYTF.

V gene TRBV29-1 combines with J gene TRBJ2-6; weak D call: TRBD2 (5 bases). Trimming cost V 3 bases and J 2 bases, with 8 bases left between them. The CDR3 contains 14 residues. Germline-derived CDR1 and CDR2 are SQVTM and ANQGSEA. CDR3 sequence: CSVDSGTGANVLTF. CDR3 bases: TGCAGCGTTGACTCGGGGACTGGGGCCAACGTCCTGACTTTC.

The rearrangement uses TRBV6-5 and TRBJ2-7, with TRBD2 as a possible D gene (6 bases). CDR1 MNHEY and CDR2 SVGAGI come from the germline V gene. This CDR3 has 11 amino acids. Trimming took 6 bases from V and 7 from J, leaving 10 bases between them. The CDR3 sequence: CASRNGGEQYF. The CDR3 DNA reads TGTGCCAGCAGAAACGGAGGGGAGCAGTACTTC.